The rows below give T cell receptor beta chains drawn from one sample of a study of shared clonotypes between healthy human individuals. Generated by immunoSEQ multiplex PCR, the TCRdb table keeps only in-frame clones and is missing some. The table shows under 2,000,000 clones, with just under 95% occurring only once. Sequenced: naive CD8+ T cells sorted from blood. Source of these receptors: a man between 18 and 35 years old in good health. Each CDR3 is given with its conserved first and last residue. A D gene is named only where the DNA matches it firmly. A row's size may be missing; if present it is once, few, many or a size class.

>.|14|TRBJ2-7|TRBV2|TRBD1
TGTGCCATCAGACAGGGCTCTCTATCCTACGAGCAGTACTTC
CAIRQGSLSYEQYF
>.|13|TRBJ2-1|TRBV6-5|.
TGTGCCAGCAGCTCCATGGGTCCCAATGAGCAGTTCTTC
CASSSMGPNEQFF
>.|15|TRBJ2-1|TRBV2|.
TGTGCCAGCAGACGTGAGGAATATCTCTACAATGAGCAGTTCTTC
CASRREEYLYNEQFF
>.|16|TRBJ2-2|TRBV5-8|.
TGTGCCAGCAGCTCCGAAACGGAGTCGAACACCGGGGAGCTGTTTTTT
CASSSETESNTGELFF
>.|17|TRBJ2-7|TRBV4-3|.
TGCGCCAGCAGCCAAGAAATCTTCGGGGTGAGTGAGTACGAGCAGTACTTC
CASSQEIFGVSEYEQYF
>.|11|TRBJ2-7|TRBV7-7|.
TGTGCTAGCAGCTTGGGCGACGAGCAGTACTTC
CASSLGDEQYF
>.|17|TRBJ2-5|TRBV7-9|TRBD1
TGTGCCAGCAGCTTACGGGGGACAGGGGATGTCGGGGAGACCCAGTACTTC
CASSLRGTGDVGETQYF
>.|15|TRBJ1-1|TRBV11-2|TRBD1
TGTGCCAGCAGCGGTCAAGGGGGCATGGACACTGAAGCTTTCTTT
CASSGQGGMDTEAFF
>.|15|TRBJ2-7|TRBV4-3|TRBD2
TGCGCCAGCAGCCAAGATGGGACTAGTCGGTACGAGCAGTACTTC
CASSQDGTSRYEQYF
>.|16|TRBJ2-3|TRBV7-9|.
TGCGCCAGCACTATCCCAGGGGGGCCGGGCACAGATACGCAGTATTTT
CASTIPGGPGTDTQYF
>.|18|TRBJ2-7|TRBV27|TRBD2
TGTGCCAGCAGTTTAGGGACTAGCGGGAGGGCCTCGATCCACGAGCAGTACTTC
CASSLGTSGRASIHEQYF
>.|15|TRBJ2-3|TRBV7-9|.
TGTGCCAGCAGCGCCTCTAAGGGCAGCACAGATACGCAGTATTTT
CASSASKGSTDTQYF
>.|11|TRBJ1-1|TRBV7-9|.
TGTGCCAGCAACGAGGGCCCTGAAGCTTTCTTT
CASNEGPEAFF
>.|14|TRBJ2-5|TRBV5-8|TRBD2
TGTGCCAGCAGCTTGGCCCCCGGGGGGGGGACCCAGTACTTC
CASSLAPGGGTQYF
>.|12|TRBJ2-5|TRBV10-3|TRBD2
TGTGCCGCGTCTAGCGGGGAAGAGACCCAGTACTTC
CAASSGEETQYF
>once|15|TRBJ2-7|TRBV9|TRBD2
TGTGCCAGCAGCGTAGCTGGGGGGGGATGGGACGAGCAGTACTTC
CASSVAGGGWDEQYF
>.|13|TRBJ2-5|TRBV10-2|.
TGCGCCAGCAGTGAGTCCGGCTGGGTGGCCCAGTACTTC
CASSESGWVAQYF
>once|14|TRBJ1-2|TRBV2|.
TGTGCCAGCAGTGCTGACGAGAGCTTCTATGGCTACACCTTC
CASSADESFYGYTF
>.|16|TRBJ1-1|TRBV2|.
TGTGCCAGCAGCCCTAGTGGAGCGGGGGCGATCACTGAAGCTTTCTTT
CASSPSGAGAITEAFF
>once|13|TRBJ2-5|TRBV27|.
TGTGCCAGCGGGGAGTTCGGTGGGGGGACCCAGTACTTC
CASGEFGGGTQYF
>.|15|TRBJ2-1|TRBV30|TRBD2
TGTGCCTGGGACCCTGGGGCGGGAGCATACAATGAGCAGTTCTTC
CAWDPGAGAYNEQFF
>.|15|TRBJ2-3|TRBV10-1|TRBD1
TGCGCCAGCGGGCCGGGACAGGGGTTCACAGATACGCAGTATTTT
CASGPGQGFTDTQYF
>.|14|TRBJ2-7|TRBV5-1|.
TGCGCCAGCAGCTTGGAAACTGGCGCCTACGAGCAGTACTTC
CASSLETGAYEQYF
>once|15|TRBJ2-5|TRBV6-5|TRBD2
TGTGCCAGCAGTTACTCGGGGGGGACCGAAGAGACCCAGTACTTC
CASSYSGGTEETQYF
>once|14|TRBJ1-1|TRBV4-1|.
TGCGCCAGCAGCCAAGAGCCGTGGAACACTGAAGCTTTCTTT
CASSQEPWNTEAFF
>.|15|TRBJ1-3|TRBV9|.
TGTGCCAGCAGCCCCAGCGGAACAGGGGGAAACACCATATATTTT
CASSPSGTGGNTIYF
>.|12|TRBJ2-3|TRBV12-5|.
TGTGCTAGTGGTTTGGGGGGGGATACGCAGTATTTT
CASGLGGDTQYF
>once|14|TRBJ1-2|TRBV11-2|.
TGTGCCAGCAGCTTAACCCCGTCCCCTTATGGCTACACCTTC
CASSLTPSPYGYTF
>.|13|TRBJ1-1|TRBV4-1|.
TGCGCCAGCAGCGAAGGGGGAAACACTGAAGCTTTCTTT
CASSEGGNTEAFF
>.|17|TRBJ1-4|TRBV7-9|.
TGTGCCAGCAGCTTAGGGTCCGGGGGACCCTGGGGGGAAAAACTGTTTTTT
CASSLGSGGPWGEKLFF
>.|14|TRBJ1-1|TRBV21-1|.
TGTGCCAGCAGCAAGGGCCGGGCGGAGGCTGAAGCTTTCTTT
CASSKGRAEAEAFF
>.|16|TRBJ1-2|TRBV19|TRBD1
TGTGCCAGTAGTATAGACGACAGGGGTGGAAACTATGGCTACACCTTC
CASSIDDRGGNYGYTF
>.|11|TRBJ2-1|TRBV25-1|.
TGTGCCAGCGGGTTGGCCGTCGAGCAGTTCTTC
CASGLAVEQFF
>.|15|TRBJ2-1|TRBV6-1|TRBD1
TGTGCCAGCAGTACCGGGACAGGGGGCTTGGATGAGCAGTTCTTC
CASSTGTGGLDEQFF
>.|15|TRBJ1-3|TRBV4-1|.
TGCGCCAGCAGCCAGGACTGGGGGTCTGGAAACACCATATATTTT
CASSQDWGSGNTIYF
>.|13|TRBJ2-7|TRBV28|.
TGTGCCAGTAGTGGAACAGCCCTCTACGAGCAGTACTTC
CASSGTALYEQYF
>.|14|TRBJ2-1|TRBV7-6|.
TGTGCCAGCAGCACAGGGGGGGAGTACAATGAGCAGTTCTTC
CASSTGGEYNEQFF
>.|15|TRBJ1-5|TRBV5-8|.
TGTGCCAGCAGCTTGAACCCAAACCAAAATCAGCCCCAGCATTTT
CASSLNPNQNQPQHF
>.|14|TRBJ1-3|TRBV9|.
TGTGCCAGCAGCGGCGTAGGGGAAGGAAACACCATATATTTT
CASSGVGEGNTIYF
>.|15|TRBJ2-1|TRBV28|.
TGTGCCAGCAGCTTGGACCTAATGACCTACAATGAGCAGTTCTTC
CASSLDLMTYNEQFF
>.|13|TRBJ2-1|TRBV10-3|.
TGTGCCATCAGGGGGGACGGCTACAATGAGCAGTTCTTC
CAIRGDGYNEQFF
>.|15|TRBJ2-1|TRBV7-9|TRBD1
TGTGCCAGCAGCTTAGGGGGACAGGGGCCCCGTGAGCAGTTCTTC
CASSLGGQGPREQFF
>.|19|TRBJ2-3|TRBV11-2|TRBD2
TGTGCCAGCAGCTTTAACAGCGGACTAGCGGGAGGTAGCACAGATACGCAGTATTTT
CASSFNSGLAGGSTDTQYF
>.|18|TRBJ1-6|TRBV5-6|.
TGTGCCAGCAGCTTGGCGTCAGGGTCGGGTTTCTATAATTCACCCCTCCACTTT
CASSLASGSGFYNSPLHF
>.|15|TRBJ2-3|TRBV12-5|.
TGTGCTAGTGGTTTGGTACAACGTGCGGGCGGGACGCAGTATTTT
CASGLVQRAGGTQYF
>.|16|TRBJ2-1|TRBV7-9|.
TGTGCCAGCAGCTTCTTCGGGGGTCCCTCCTACAATGAGCAGTTCTTC
CASSFFGGPSYNEQFF
>.|14|TRBJ1-6|TRBV5-4|.
TGTGCCAGCAGTCCGTCGTTAGGTGGTTCACCCCTCCACTTT
CASSPSLGGSPLHF
>.|15|TRBJ2-3|TRBV13|TRBD2
TGTGCCAGCAGCCCTTGGGCGGGGGGGCCAGATACGCAGTATTTT
CASSPWAGGPDTQYF
>.|10|TRBJ1-4|TRBV5-1|.
TGCGCCCCAGCCGGAGAAAAACTGTTTTTT
CAPAGEKLFF
>.|17|TRBJ1-1|TRBV13|TRBD1
TGTGCCAGCAGCTCCTCCGGGACAGGGTTGGGGAACACTGAAGCTTTCTTT
CASSSSGTGLGNTEAFF
>.|15|TRBJ1-6|TRBV9|TRBD1
TGTGCCAGCAGCGTTGAAGGGGGCGAATATTCACCCCTCCACTTT
CASSVEGGEYSPLHF
>.|13|TRBJ1-1|TRBV30|.
TGTGCCTGGAGTGTATTAGGGGGCACTGAAGCTTTCTTT
CAWSVLGGTEAFF
>.|13|TRBJ2-7|TRBV2|TRBD1
TGTGCCAGCAGTACGACAGGGGCAGGCGAGCAGTACTTC
CASSTTGAGEQYF
>.|16|TRBJ2-3|TRBV4-1|.
TGCGCCAGCAGCCAAATCGGCGCGGGGAGCACAGATACGCAGTATTTT
CASSQIGAGSTDTQYF
>.|16|TRBJ1-3|TRBV2|.
TGTGCCAGCAGTAAAACGACCGGATACTCTGGAAACACCATATATTTT
CASSKTTGYSGNTIYF